This TCR beta chain was captured in a study of human T cells and chemical hapten exposure. Across the whole study: DPC 0.01% went on the upper back by patch test, with reading at 6 days.

Trimming took 5 bases from V and 4 from J; bases not matched to a gene: 2. The CDR3 has 14 amino acids. During construction of the library, unique molecular identifiers were attached to individual cDNA molecules for quantitative, reproducible TCR counting. TCRdb analysed the RACE reads with MiXCR anew, one entry per CDR3 protein. Of more than 90,000 distinct CDR3 sequences listed, over 9.5% were seen once; the top ten hold 2.5% to 4%. The time point denotes: patch test 2, 6 weeks after DPC sensitization. Noted treatment: therapeutic diphenylcyclopropenone sensitization with weekly scalp DPC. Drawing of blood took place ahead of applying each patch test. This clonotype was found many times.

This clonotype was obtained from a woman aged 40-49 years with alopecia areata. Some clones in this sample may be carry-over from other donors' samples. Material: whole blood, obtained in connection with sensitization to the hapten diphenylcyclopropenone (DPC). The chain combines TRBV12-3 or TRBV12-4 with TRBJ2-3; 11 bases match TRBD2. The CDR3 spells CASSVTSGADTQYF. In DNA, the CDR3 is TGTGCCAGCAGTGTGACTAGCGGGGCAGATACGCAGTATTTT.